The clone carrying this TCR beta chain was seen only a few times. This sample is part of a study of CDR3 diversity in severe acne. Via MiXCR, TCRdb re-called the PCR reads, giving one row per CDR3 protein. Of tens of thousands of distinct CDR3 sequences in the sample, about 54% were seen once. The CDR3 extends over 16 amino acids. V lost 1 base and J lost 6; bases outside the gene matches: 7. CDR1 and CDR2 (germline): SEHNR, FQNEAQ (reference sequence). The material sequenced was blood. The rearrangement links TRBV7-9 to TRBJ2-2; 8 positions match TRBD2. The receptor comes from a male donor in good health, without acne. The CDR3 protein is CASSLVVAGKAGELFF. CDR3 bases: TGTGCCAGCAGCTTAGTAGTAGCGGGAAAGGCCGGGGAGCTGTTTTTT.